This entry lists 15 T cell receptor beta chains sequenced from one sample in a study of T cells in Graves' hyperthyroidism and ophthalmopathy. The source material, RNA transcripts, was used to amplify TCR beta CDR3 regions. Carried out on the TCR CDR3, a first-round RT-PCR used the HTBI primer set. Each CDR3 protein is one row after TCRdb ran MiXCR on the multiplex PCR reads. Of 490,000 or so distinct CDR3 sequences listed, about 20% are singletons. Sequenced sample: blood. The receptors shown here come from a woman in her sixties or seventies with Graves' ophthalmopathy.

This clonotype was observed a handful of times. The chain employs TRBV7-9 and TRBJ1-5; D gene ambiguous. The CDR3 spans 16 residues. The V end lost 4 bases, the J end lost 4 bases, and 17 bases lay between the germline ends. Germline values: CDR1 SEHNR, CDR2 FQNEAQ (reference sequence). CDR3 residues: CASSSGRSPSNQPQHF. The CDR3 DNA is TGTGCCAGCAGCTCAGGACGGTCGCCCTCGAATCAGCCCCAGCATTTT.

This clonotype was recorded a few times. The chain has TRBV2 and TRBJ2-1, with unresolved D. The CDR3 has 17 residues. Germline CDR1 is SNHLY and CDR2 is FYNNEI. Trimming took 8 bases from V and 1 from J, leaving 21 bases between them. The CDR3 nucleotides read TGTGCCAGCCCAGTTGTTGGGTCCAATCCATCCTACAATGAGCAGTTCTTC. Its protein product is CASPVVGSNPSYNEQFF.

This clonotype was detected ten times or more. This chain links TRBV12-3 or TRBV12-4 with TRBJ2-2, with TRBD1 as a possible D gene (6 bases). Trimming shortened V by 3 bases and J by 4 bases, and 15 bases separated the two germline ends. This CDR3 contains 16 residues. The CDR3 DNA is TGTGCCAGCAGTTTCCCGACTGGGGGCGGCACCGGGGAGCTGTTTTTT. This sequence encodes CASSFPTGGGTGELFF.

This clonotype was counted a single time. A junction end diverges from the germline sequence, so it may reflect a read error. The chain has TRBV27 and TRBJ1-6; TRBD1 matches at 7 bases. The germline gives CDR1 MNHEY, CDR2 SMNVEV (reference sequence). The length of the CDR3 is 15 residues. Here the CDR3 DNA reads TGTGCCAGCAGACCCGGGACAGTCGGTAATTTACCCCTCCACTTT. Translated, it gives CASRPGTVGNLPLHF.

This rearrangement joins TRBV5-5 to TRBJ2-5; tentatively, D is TRBD1 (5 bases). Germline CDR1 SGHKS, CDR2 YYEKEE (reference sequence). The CDR3 is 13 amino acids. The V end lost 2 bases, the J end lost 3 bases, and 8 bases lay between the germline ends. The CDR3 is CASSFQGEETQYF. In DNA form, the CDR3 reads TGTGCCAGCAGCTTTCAGGGTGAAGAGACCCAGTACTTC. The full variable domain, completed using reference TRBV5-5 and TRBJ2-5, is DAGVTQSPTHLIKTRGQQVTLRCSPISGHKSVSWYQQVLGQGPQFIFQYYEKEERGRGNFPDRFSARQFPNYSSELNVNALLLGDSALYLCASSFQGEETQYFGPGTRLLVL.

This clonotype appeared many times. This chain uses TRBV28 with TRBJ1-2; unclear D gene. This CDR3 has 14 amino acids. Looked up from germline, CDR1 is MDHEN and CDR2 is SYDVKM. The V end lost 7 bases, the J end lost 4 bases, and 16 bases lay between the germline ends. CDR3 sequence (DNA): TGTGCCAGCACTGTGACGCCTGGCGGCTATGGCTACACCTTC. It is translated as CASTVTPGGYGYTF.

In this sample, this clonotype turned up a few times. J is TRBJ2-1 and V is TRBV20-1; TRBD2 matches 12 bases. The junction had 5 bases not matched to a gene; V was cut back by 2 bases and J by 9 bases. This CDR3 has 14 residues. The V gene's germline CDR1 is DFQATT and CDR2 SNEGSKA (reference sequence). DNA of the CDR3: TGCAGTGCTAGACTAGCGGGAGGGTATGGTGAGCAGTTCTTC. As protein: CSARLAGGYGEQFF.

In this sample, this clonotype turned up many times. The rearrangement uses TRBV11-2 and TRBJ2-7; D unresolved. CDR1 and CDR2 from the germline V gene are SGHAT and FQNNGV. The ends were cut back, 5 bases at V and 2 bases at J, with 7 bases in the middle. This CDR3 comprises 12 residues. Written as DNA, the CDR3 is TGTGCCAGCAGCGAAACAACCTACGAGCAGTACTTC. It yields the protein CASSETTYEQYF.

This chain uses TRBV12-3 or TRBV12-4 with TRBJ1-5, with TRBD1 identical over 9 bases. The CDR3 is made up of 14 amino acids. V shed 6 bases, J shed 4 bases, and the junction held 4 bases outside the gene matches. CDR3 nucleotides: TGTGCCAGCAGAACCGGGACAGGGAATCAGCCCCAGCATTTT. Translating it yields CASRTGTGNQPQHF.

A few counts support this clonotype. The J gene is TRBJ2-1, the V gene TRBV7-8, with D tentatively TRBD2 (6 bases). This CDR3 comprises 15 residues. Germline V gene lookup returns CDR1 SGHVS and CDR2 FQNEAQ. Trimming took 4 bases from V and 4 from J, leaving 14 bases between them. Here the CDR3 reads CASSSEGLFYNEQFF. CDR3 coding DNA: TGTGCCAGCAGCTCAGAGGGACTCTTTTACAATGAGCAGTTCTTC. Based on the CDR3 plus reference TRBV7-8 and TRBJ2-1, the full variable domain is GAGVSQSPRYKVAKRGQDVALRCDPISGHVSLFWYQQALGQGPEFLTYFQNEAQLDKSGLPSDRFFAERPEGSVSTLKIQRTQQEDSAVYLCASSSEGLFYNEQFFGPGTRLTVL.

This clonotype showed up just a few times. The V gene is TRBV10-2, the J gene TRBJ2-1; 12 bases map to TRBD2. CDR1 WSHSY and CDR2 SAAADI come from the germline V gene. V lost 4 bases to trimming and J lost 8 bases; unmatched junction nucleotides: 9. The CDR3 has 16 residues. The CDR3 coding sequence is TGCGCCAGCAGTGTGACTAGCGGGAGTGGCTTGGATGAGCAGTTCTTC. It is translated as CASSVTSGSGLDEQFF.

This clonotype turned up a few times. This chain uses TRBV27 with TRBJ2-1; D gene unclear. The germline V gene has CDR1 MNHEY and CDR2 SMNVEV (reference sequence). Trimming took 2 bases from V and 6 from J, leaving 17 bases between them. The CDR3 extends over 16 amino acids. As DNA, the CDR3 is TGTGCCAGCAGTTTACTTCCGTTATTGAGACCCAATGAGCAGTTCTTC. Amino acids: CASSLLPLLRPNEQFF.

Comment on this clonotype: Its ends do not fully match the called genes, so a read error is possible. V is TRBV30 and J is TRBJ1-5; D uncertain. CDR1 is GTSNPN and CDR2 is SVGIG in the germline V gene (reference sequence). This CDR3 has 13 amino acids. The CDR3 region has the DNA TGTCCCTGGAGTGTGTCGGGGAATCAGCCCCAGCATTTT. This codes for CPWSVSGNQPQHF.

The count of this clonotype is one. This rearrangement joins TRBV5-1 to TRBJ2-7, with a tentative D call TRBD2 (6 bases). The CDR3 totals 16 residues. V lost 4 bases and J lost 0, with 17 bases in between. CDR1 and CDR2 (germline): SGHRS, YFSETQ. The CDR3 DNA reads as TGCGCCAGCAGCGCTACTCTAGCGACCGACTCCTACGAGCAGTACTTC. Translation: CASSATLATDSYEQYF. Looking up the rest from reference TRBV5-1 and TRBJ2-7 gives the full variable domain: KAGVTQTPRYLIKTRGQQVTLSCSPISGHRSVSWYQQTPGQGLQFLFEYFSETQRNKGNFPGRFSGRQFSNSRSEMNVSTLELGDSALYLCASSATLATDSYEQYFGPGTRLTVT.

The chain combines TRBV4-3 with TRBJ1-1, with a tentative D call TRBD1 (6 bases). Germline V gene sequence: CDR1 LGHNA, CDR2 YSLEER. There are 15 residues in the CDR3. V was cut by 5 bases and J by 0 bases, with 13 bases left in between. CDR3 in amino acids: CASSGRYRVNTEAFF. The CDR3 DNA is TGCGCCAGCAGCGGCCGCTACAGGGTGAACACTGAAGCTTTCTTT.